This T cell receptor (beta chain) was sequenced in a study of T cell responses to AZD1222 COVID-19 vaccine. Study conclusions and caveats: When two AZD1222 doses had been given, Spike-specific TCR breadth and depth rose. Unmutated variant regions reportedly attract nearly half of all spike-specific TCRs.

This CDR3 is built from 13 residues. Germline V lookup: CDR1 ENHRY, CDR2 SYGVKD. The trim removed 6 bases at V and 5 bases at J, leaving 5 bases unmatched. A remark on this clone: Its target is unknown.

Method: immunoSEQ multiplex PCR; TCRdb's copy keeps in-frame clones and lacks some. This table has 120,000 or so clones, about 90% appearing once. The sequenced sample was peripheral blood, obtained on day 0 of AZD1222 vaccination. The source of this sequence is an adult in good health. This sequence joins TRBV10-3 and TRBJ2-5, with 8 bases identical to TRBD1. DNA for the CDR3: TGTGCCATCAGGGAGACAGGGGACGAGACCCAGTACTTC. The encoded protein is CAIRETGDETQYF.